This T cell receptor beta chain originates from a study of graft-versus-host responses after intestinal transplantation. This CDR3 has 16 amino acids. Here immunoSEQ multiplex PCR was the method, and the copy in TCRdb shows in-frame clones only, minus some. The sample yields 9,500 to 13,000 clones, under 80% seen once. Study-level results: Analysis identified GvH clones in recipient marrow, with some appearing first in ileum or blood.

Intraepithelial and lamina propria lymphocytes were isolated from graft specimens. To note about this clone: What it recognizes is unknown.

Material: ileum tissue, obtained 23 days after intestinal transplant. The sequence derives from a human patient who received an intestinal transplant, so some T cells may come from the graft donor. This chain connects TRBV21-1 to TRBJ1-5. TRBV21-1 corresponds to a pseudogene. CDR3 amino acids: CASSNPDKPGNQPQHF. CDR3 in DNA: TGTGCCAGCAGCAACCCTGACAAACCGGGGAATCAGCCCCAGCATTTT.